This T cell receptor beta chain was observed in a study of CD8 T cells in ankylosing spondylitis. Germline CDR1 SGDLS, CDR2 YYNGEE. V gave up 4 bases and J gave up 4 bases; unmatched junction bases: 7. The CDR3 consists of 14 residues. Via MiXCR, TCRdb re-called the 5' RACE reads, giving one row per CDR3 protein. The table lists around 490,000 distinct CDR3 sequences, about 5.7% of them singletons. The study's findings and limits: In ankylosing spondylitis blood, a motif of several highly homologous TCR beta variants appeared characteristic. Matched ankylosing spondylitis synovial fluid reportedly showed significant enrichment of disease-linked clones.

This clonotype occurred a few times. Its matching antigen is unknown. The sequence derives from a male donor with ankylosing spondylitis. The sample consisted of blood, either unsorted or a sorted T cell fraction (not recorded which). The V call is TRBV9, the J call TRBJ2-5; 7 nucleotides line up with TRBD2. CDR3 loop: CASSPPASGETQYF. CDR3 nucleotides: TGTGCCAGCAGCCCCCCGGCTAGCGGAGAGACCCAGTACTTC.